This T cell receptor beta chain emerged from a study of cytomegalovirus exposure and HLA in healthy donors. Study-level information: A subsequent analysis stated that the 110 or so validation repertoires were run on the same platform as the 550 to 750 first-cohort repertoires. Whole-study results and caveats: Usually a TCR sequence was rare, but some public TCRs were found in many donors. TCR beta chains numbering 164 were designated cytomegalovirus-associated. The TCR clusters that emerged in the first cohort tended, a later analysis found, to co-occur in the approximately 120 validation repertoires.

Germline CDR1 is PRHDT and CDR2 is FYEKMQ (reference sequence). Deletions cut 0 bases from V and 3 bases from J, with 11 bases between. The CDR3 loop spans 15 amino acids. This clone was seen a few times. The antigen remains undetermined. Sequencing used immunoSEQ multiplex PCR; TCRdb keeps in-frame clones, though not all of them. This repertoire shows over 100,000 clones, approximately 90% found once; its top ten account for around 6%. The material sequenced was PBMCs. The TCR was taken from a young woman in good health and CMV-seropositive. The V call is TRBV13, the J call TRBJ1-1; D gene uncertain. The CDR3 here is CASSLGLAGDTEAFF. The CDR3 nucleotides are TGTGCCAGCAGCTTAGGCCTGGCAGGCGACACTGAAGCTTTCTTT.